Each of the 14 T cell receptor beta chains below was sequenced from the same sample in a study of shared clonotypes between healthy human individuals. Naive-designated CD8 cells lacked CD45RO, were positively enriched for CCR7, and omitted terminally differentiated effector memory CD45RA+ cells. TCRdb's copy holds only in-frame clones and misses some; the assay was immunoSEQ multiplex PCR. The sample includes over 2,000,000 clones, just over 90% of them seen just once. Sequenced material: naive CD8+ T cells from PBMCs. Every receptor here comes from a man aged 18 to 30 in good health. Some clones in this sample may be carry-over from other donors' samples.

In its sample, this clone was seen once. The gene calls are TRBV5-1 and TRBJ2-7; 11 bases match TRBD2. Germline CDR1 reads SGHRS; CDR2 reads YFSETQ. There are 15 residues in the CDR3. V trimming: 4 bases; J trimming: 2 bases; junction bases outside the gene matches: 5. The CDR3 protein is CASSPRTSGPYEQYF. For the CDR3, the DNA is TGCGCCAGCAGCCCTCGGACTAGCGGGCCCTACGAGCAGTACTTC.

The genes are TRBV27 and TRBJ2-3; D is possibly TRBD1 or TRBD2 (5 bases each). CDR3 length: 15 amino acids. Per the germline V gene, CDR1 is MNHEY and CDR2 is SMNVEV (reference sequence). The ends were cut back, 0 bases at V and 2 bases at J, with 9 bases in the middle. CDR3 residues: CASSLSGPPTDTQYF. For the CDR3, the DNA is TGTGCCAGCAGTTTATCGGGACCGCCCACAGATACGCAGTATTTT.

The chain joins TRBV6-1 to TRBJ2-3; TRBD1 matches 7 bases. V shed 6 bases, J shed 0 bases, and the junction held 6 bases outside the gene matches. The germline V gene encodes CDR1 MNHNS and CDR2 SASEGT. The CDR3 extends over 15 amino acids. The CDR3 region has the DNA TGTGCCAGCAGGACAGGGTATGAAAGCACAGATACGCAGTATTTT. Translation: CASRTGYESTDTQYF.

The CDR3 DNA sequence: TGTGCCAGCAGTTTATTGGGGACTAGCGCCACAGATACGCAGTATTTT. Translation: CASSLLGTSATDTQYF. V usage is TRBV27 and J usage is TRBJ2-3; 10 bases agree with TRBD2. The CDR3 is 16 residues long. Trimming cost V 1 base and J 2 bases; bases outside gene matches: 3. The germline CDR1 and CDR2 sequences are MNHEY and SMNVEV (reference sequence).

The rearrangement uses TRBV7-2 and TRBJ2-5; 7 positions agree with TRBD2. Germline values: CDR1 SGHTA, CDR2 FQGNSA. This CDR3 comprises 13 residues. V shed 1 base and J 5 bases; nucleotides not matched to a gene: 1. The CDR3 spells CASSLVLAETQYF. CDR3 coding DNA: TGTGCCAGCAGCTTAGTACTAGCGGAGACCCAGTACTTC.

V and J are TRBV5-8 and TRBJ2-6; D might be TRBD1 or TRBD2, each matching 5 bases. The length of the CDR3 is 15 residues. The V end was cut by 2 bases, the J end by 0 bases, with 6 bases between. CDR1 is SGHTS, CDR2 YDEGEE, per germline. The CDR3 is CASSFGGSGANVLTF. The CDR3, as DNA: TGTGCCAGCAGCTTTGGGGGCTCTGGGGCCAACGTCCTGACTTTC.

In the case of this clone: The identical CDR3 is also encoded by other nucleotide sequences in the sample. For the CDR3, the DNA is TGTGCCAGCAGTTTGGGCAGGGGGCCTGCCTACGAGCAGTACTTC. This gives the protein CASSLGRGPAYEQYF. The chain has TRBV27 and TRBJ2-7, with 8 bases aligning to TRBD1. CDR1 is MNHEY, CDR2 SMNVEV, per germline (reference sequence). The V segment lost 3 bases and the J segment 2 bases; nucleotides outside the gene matches: 6. This CDR3 has 15 amino acids.

The chain has TRBV21-1 and TRBJ1-2; TRBD1, the table's D call, lacks a check against the DNA. TRBV21-1 is listed as a pseudogene. The CDR3 contains 18 residues. In nucleotides, the CDR3 is TGTGCCAGCAGCAAGCGTCGACAGGGAGGATTTGGATGGTATGGCTACACCTTC. This codes for CASSKRRQGGFGWYGYTF.

This chain uses TRBV6-5 with TRBJ1-2, with 7 bases lining up with TRBD1. The CDR3 has 15 amino acids. From germline, CDR1 is MNHEY and CDR2 SVGAGI. V trimming: 6 bases; J trimming: 2 bases; junction bases outside the gene matches: 9. CDR3 sequence reads: CASSLQGISNYGYTF. DNA for the CDR3: TGTGCCAGCAGCCTACAGGGGATCAGCAACTATGGCTACACCTTC.

This clone was detected once. This chain uses TRBV7-9 with TRBJ1-4; a possible D gene is TRBD1 (5 bases). Germline loops: CDR1 SEHNR, CDR2 FQNEAQ (reference sequence). Trimming cost V 5 bases and J 3 bases, with 16 bases left between them. This CDR3 is 16 amino acids long. The CDR3 is CASSLTRGGANEKLFF. Here the CDR3 DNA reads TGTGCCAGCAGCCTGACTCGCGGGGGGGCTAATGAAAAACTGTTTTTT.

The chain has TRBV19 and TRBJ2-7; D is ambiguous. In germline, CDR1 is LNHDA, CDR2 SQIVND (reference sequence). This CDR3 contains 12 residues. V was cut by 7 bases and J by 5 bases, with 12 bases left in between. The DNA of the CDR3 is TGTGCCAGTAACATACCCCCCGACGAGCAGTACTTC. Translation gives CASNIPPDEQYF.

This clone has only one observation. The chain uses TRBV6-1 and TRBJ2-7, with D unclear. V lost 6 bases and J lost 0, with 9 bases in between. Germline V gives CDR1 MNHNS, CDR2 SASEGT. The CDR3 consists of 13 residues. CDR3 DNA sequence: TGTGCCAGCAGGGTAGAGAGCTCCTACGAGCAGTACTTC. Protein sequence: CASRVESSYEQYF.

The rearrangement joins TRBV27 to TRBJ2-1, with 8 positions matching TRBD2. The length of the CDR3 is 15 residues. The trim removed 6 bases at V and 9 bases at J, leaving 13 bases unmatched. Germline V gene sequence: CDR1 MNHEY, CDR2 SMNVEV (reference sequence). The CDR3 DNA is TGTGCCAGCAGCCTCGGGACTAGTGGAGGGGGTGAGCAGTTCTTC. It is translated as CASSLGTSGGGEQFF.

The gene calls are TRBV7-9 and TRBJ2-7, with 10 bases aligning to TRBD2. Germline values: CDR1 SEHNR, CDR2 FQNEAQ (reference sequence). With V trimmed by 1 base and J by 5 bases, 14 bases remained unmatched. The CDR3 runs 18 residues. The CDR3 region has the DNA TGTGCCAGCAGCTTAGATCGACTAGCGGGTTACAACGGCCACGAGCAGTACTTC. Amino acid sequence: CASSLDRLAGYNGHEQYF.